The 32 T cell receptor beta chains given below trace back to one sample, sequenced in a study of molecular identifiers for immune sequencing clone quantification. TCRdb analysed the PCR reads with MiXCR anew, one entry per CDR3 protein. The sample includes about 640,000 distinct CDR3 sequences, less than 20% seen only once; the top ten take 0.75% to 0.95%. The specimen was naive CD8+ T cells from blood, with Jurkat cell RNA spiked in. Subset in this sample: FACS-sorted CD8+CD4-CCR7+CD45RA+ naive T cells. These receptors originate from a human donor in good health. Some libraries in this study had Jurkat cell RNA spiked in.

The CDR3, as DNA: TGTGCCAGCAGCATTAGTCCGGGACAGGCCTACGAGCAGTACTTC. It yields the protein CASSISPGQAYEQYF. The V call is TRBV5-6, the J call TRBJ2-7; 8 nucleotides align to TRBD1. Trimming took 4 bases from V and 2 from J; bases not matched to a gene: 8. Germline-derived CDR1 and CDR2 are SGHDT and YYEEEE. This CDR3 spans 15 amino acids. The full variable domain, its missing parts supplied by reference TRBV5-6 and TRBJ2-7, is DAGVTQSPTHLIKTRGQQVTLRCSPKSGHDTVSWYQQALGQGPQFIFQYYEEEERQRGNFPDRFSGHQFPNYSSELNVNALLLGDSALYLCASSISPGQAYEQYFGPGTRLTVT.

The chain joins TRBV7-3 to TRBJ2-6; 10 nucleotides agree with TRBD1. The CDR3 sequence is 20 residues long. CDR1 is SGHTA and CDR2 is FQGTGA in the germline V gene. The J segment lost 0 bases and the V segment lost 2 bases, leaving 10 bases of the junction unmatched. This CDR3 is CASSLFGQGGGISGANVLTF. The CDR3 region has the DNA TGTGCCAGCAGCTTATTCGGACAGGGGGGGGGGATCTCTGGGGCCAACGTCCTGACTTTC.

A word on this clonotype: Just one base apart from a much larger clone, this may be a read error. The chain combines TRBV6-1 with TRBJ2-7, with no clear D. The CDR3 loop spans 14 amino acids. Germline lookup yields CDR1 MNHNS and CDR2 SASEGT. The V end lost 10 bases, the J end lost 4 bases, and 20 bases lay between the germline ends. CDR3 nucleotides: TGTGCCACCAGACTGGTCCCTTCCCAATACGAGCAGTACTTC. Translated: CATRLVPSQYEQYF.

At least ten counts were recorded for this clonotype. The V and J genes are TRBV30 and TRBJ2-7; D gene ambiguous. V lost 2 bases, J lost 3 bases, and 17 bases lay in between. There are 15 residues in the CDR3. Per germline, CDR1 GTSNPN and CDR2 SVGIG (reference sequence). The CDR3 region has the DNA TGTGCCTGGAGTCCGACTGGTCTCAAGGGCTACGAGCAGTACTTC. It translates to CAWSPTGLKGYEQYF.

This clonotype was seen a single time. This may be a read error: a much more frequent sequence differs by one nucleotide. This chain joins TRBV20-1 and TRBJ2-4; D tentatively reads TRBD1 or TRBD2 (5 bases each). The CDR3 spans 20 residues. CDR1 DFQATT and CDR2 SNEGSKA come from the germline V gene (reference sequence). The V end lost 4 bases, the J end lost 0 bases, and 28 bases lay between the germline ends. CDR3 DNA sequence: TGCAGTGCTAACTACCCTGGGACGGCGACTGACTTATTAGCCAAAAACATTCAGTACTTC. Translated: CSANYPGTATDLLAKNIQYF.

This clonotype has at least ten counts. V gene TRBV7-8 combines with J gene TRBJ2-5; 7 bases line up with TRBD2. The CDR3 totals 16 residues. Germline loops: CDR1 SGHVS, CDR2 FQNEAQ. The V gene end was trimmed by 0 bases and the J gene end by 2 bases; junction bases not matched to a gene: 6. The CDR3 is CASSLAWGGIQETQYF. Written as DNA, the CDR3 is TGTGCCAGCAGCTTAGCTTGGGGGGGGATTCAAGAGACCCAGTACTTC.

This clonotype was counted at least ten times. J is TRBJ1-2 and V is TRBV7-9; 9 bases fit TRBD1. The CDR3 has 15 residues. Germline lookup yields CDR1 SEHNR and CDR2 FQNEAQ (reference sequence). V was pared by 2 bases and J by 2 bases, with 3 bases of the junction left unmatched. The CDR3 DNA reads as TGTGCCAGCAGCTTACCCACAGGGGGCAACTATGGCTACACCTTC. This encodes CASSLPTGGNYGYTF.

This clonotype was observed many times. Written as DNA, the CDR3 is TGTGCCAGCAGCCCCGGGACTAGCGGGGATGCGAACACCGGGGAGCTGTTTTTT. This codes for CASSPGTSGDANTGELFF. The chain recombines TRBV7-9 with TRBJ2-2; 13 positions agree with TRBD2. CDR1 and CDR2 from the germline V gene are SEHNR and FQNEAQ (reference sequence). J gave up 0 bases and V 5 bases, and 6 bases lay outside the gene matches. The CDR3 sequence is 18 residues long.

A remark on this clonotype: This CDR3 is missing its conserved last phenylalanine or tryptophan, likely due to a read error. The genes are TRBV12-3 or TRBV12-4 and TRBJ2-1; D remains ambiguous. Trimming took 3 bases from V and 10 from J, leaving 13 bases between them. The CDR3 is 13 residues long. The CDR3 protein is CASSFGTPGEQFL. DNA for the CDR3: TGTGCCAGCAGTTTTGGCACTCCTGGGGAGCAGTTCCTC.

Ten or more counts support this clonotype. The chain combines TRBV7-9 with TRBJ1-3; D uncertain. V shed 6 bases and J shed 0 bases, with 18 bases lying between them. This CDR3 contains 17 residues. Germline assignment: CDR1 SEHNR and CDR2 FQNEAQ (reference sequence). The DNA for the CDR3 is TGTGCCAGCAGTTACCGGGTTGGAGGGCACTCTGGAAACACCATATATTTT. Amino acids: CASSYRVGGHSGNTIYF.

This clonotype was recorded at least ten times. V usage is TRBV12-5 and J usage is TRBJ2-7; unclear D gene. Trimming took 1 base from V and 2 from J, leaving 6 bases between them. This CDR3 spans 13 amino acids. The germline gives CDR1 LGHNT, CDR2 FRNRAP. The CDR3 sequence: CASGLDGAYEQYF. The CDR3 region has the DNA TGTGCTAGTGGTTTGGACGGAGCCTACGAGCAGTACTTC.

There are many counts of this clonotype. The genes are TRBV5-4 and TRBJ1-4, with no clear D. In germline, CDR1 is SGHNT, CDR2 YYREEE (reference sequence). The CDR3 runs 15 residues. Trimming cost V 3 bases and J 3 bases, with 12 bases left between them. CDR3 nucleotide sequence: TGTGCCAGCAGCTCAGGATTATCGGCTAATGAAAAACTGTTTTTT. Protein sequence: CASSSGLSANEKLFF. The whole variable domain, remainder taken from reference TRBV5-4 and TRBJ1-4, is ETGVTQSPTHLIKTRGQQVTLRCSSQSGHNTVSWYQQALGQGPQFIFQYYREEENGRGNFPPRFSGLQFPNYSSELNVNALELDDSALYLCASSSGLSANEKLFFGSGTQLSVL.

This clonotype has at least ten counts. The chain combines TRBV20-1 with TRBJ2-2; 8 nucleotides line up with TRBD2. This CDR3 contains 15 residues. CDR1 DFQATT and CDR2 SNEGSKA come from the germline V gene (reference sequence). J lost 2 bases, V lost 3 bases, and 5 bases had no gene match. CDR3 in amino acids: CSASASGGNTGELFF. CDR3 coding DNA: TGCAGTGCTAGTGCAAGCGGGGGCAACACCGGGGAGCTGTTTTTT.

This clonotype has at least ten counts. This chain links TRBV24-1 with TRBJ2-3; tentative D call: TRBD2 (5 bases). The CDR3 sequence is 14 residues long. The germline CDR1 and CDR2 sequences are KGHDR and SFDVKD. V was pared by 7 bases and J by 4 bases, with 14 bases between. This CDR3 reads CATSRTDHPDTQYF. The CDR3 DNA reads as TGTGCCACCAGCCGGACTGATCACCCAGATACGCAGTATTTT.

The rearrangement links TRBV6-6 to TRBJ2-1, with 14 bases that match TRBD2. The CDR3 is 16 amino acids. The V segment lost 4 bases and the J segment 6 bases; nucleotides outside the gene matches: 5. Looked up from germline, CDR1 is MNHNY and CDR2 is SVGAGI (reference sequence). The CDR3: CASSSSTSGGGNEQFF. Here the CDR3 DNA reads TGTGCCAGCAGTTCCTCGACTAGCGGGGGGGGCAATGAGCAGTTCTTC.

V gene TRBV7-2 combines with J gene TRBJ2-1; a possible D gene is TRBD1 (5 bases). From germline, CDR1 is SGHTA and CDR2 FQGNSA. V gave up 5 bases and J gave up 8 bases, with 13 bases separating them. The CDR3 has 13 residues. The CDR3 loop is CASSAQGFDEQFF. The CDR3 DNA is TGTGCCAGCAGCGCCCAGGGTTTCGATGAGCAGTTCTTC.

The chain couples TRBV7-9 to TRBJ2-7; the D gene could be TRBD1 or TRBD2 (6 bases each). The germline CDR1 and CDR2 sequences are SEHNR and FQNEAQ (reference sequence). The V and J ends lost 2 bases and 2 bases respectively, with 13 bases between them. The CDR3 extends over 15 amino acids. The CDR3 bases are TGTGCCAGCAGCTTACCGCGGGACACAACCTACGAGCAGTACTTC. This translates into CASSLPRDTTYEQYF. Supplemented by reference TRBV7-9 and TRBJ2-7, the full variable domain reads DTGVSQNPRHKITKRGQNVTFRCDPISEHNRLYWYRQTLGQGPEFLTYFQNEAQLEKSRLLSDRFSAERPKGSFSTLEIQRTEQGDSAMYLCASSLPRDTTYEQYFGPGTRLTVT.

This clonotype was seen more than once but under ten times. The chain combines TRBV24-1 with TRBJ2-3; TRBD2 might be the D (5 bases). The CDR3 covers 16 residues. V was pared by 6 bases and J by 6 bases, with 21 bases between. The V gene's germline CDR1 is KGHDR and CDR2 SFDVKD. This chain's CDR3 is CATSRWEQTHGDTQYF. Written as DNA, the CDR3 is TGTGCCACCAGTCGGTGGGAGCAGACCCACGGGGATACGCAGTATTTT.

This clonotype was counted a few times. The rearrangement links TRBV20-1 to TRBJ2-1, with 9 bases that match TRBD2. CDR3 length: 19 amino acids. Germline values: CDR1 DFQATT, CDR2 SNEGSKA (reference sequence). After removal of 0 bases from V and 5 bases from J, the junction contained 17 bases not matched to a gene. CDR3 in DNA: TGCAGTGCTAGAGATTACCCCGGGGCTAGCGGGACCAGTAACAATGAGCAGTTCTTC. Protein sequence: CSARDYPGASGTSNNEQFF.

Ten or more counts support this clonotype. Germline is not matched at one junction end, which may reflect a read error. The chain has TRBV20-1 and TRBJ2-3; TRBD2 might be the D (7 bases). This CDR3 contains 16 residues. Germline-derived CDR1 and CDR2 are DFQATT and SNEGSKA (reference sequence). CDR3 in DNA: TGCAGTGCTGGAGAGGAGATGGGGGGGCCGTCAGATACGCAGTATTTT. Amino acid sequence: CSAGEEMGGPSDTQYF.

This clonotype was recorded at least ten times. This sequence joins TRBV6-5 and TRBJ1-1; tentative D call: TRBD1 (5 bases). Trimming removed 2 bases at V and 0 bases at J, with 10 bases between. Germline V lookup: CDR1 MNHEY, CDR2 SVGAGI. The CDR3 is 15 residues long. The CDR3 is CASSYVGGVNTEAFF. In nucleotides, the CDR3 is TGTGCCAGCAGTTACGTCGGAGGGGTGAACACTGAAGCTTTCTTT.

This clonotype was seen many times. The rearrangement joins TRBV15 to TRBJ2-3, with D possibly being TRBD2 (6 bases). Between the trimmed V and J ends, which lost 0 bases and 2 bases, there was a span of 15 bases. From germline, CDR1 is LNHNV and CDR2 YYDKDF (reference sequence). The CDR3 has 17 amino acids. The CDR3 region is CATSRDRGVIITDTQYF. Written as DNA, the CDR3 is TGTGCCACCAGCAGAGATCGCGGGGTGATCATCACAGATACGCAGTATTTT.

V and J are TRBV18 and TRBJ1-1; D unclear. Germline V CDR1 and CDR2: KGHSH, LQKENI. The ends were cut back, 2 bases at V and 2 bases at J, with 9 bases in the middle. The CDR3 is 14 amino acids. The chain's CDR3 is CASSPWDVNTEAFF. The CDR3 DNA follows: TGTGCCAGCTCACCATGGGATGTAAACACTGAAGCTTTCTTT.

This clonotype was picked up many times. This chain connects TRBV4-3 to TRBJ2-1; TRBD1 matches at 9 bases. J gave up 0 bases and V 3 bases, and 0 bases lay outside the gene matches. The CDR3 has 15 amino acids. Germline CDR1 reads LGHNA; CDR2 reads YSLEER. In nucleotides, the CDR3 is TGCGCCAGCAGCCAGGACAGGGGCTCCTACAATGAGCAGTTCTTC. Encoded protein: CASSQDRGSYNEQFF.

This rearrangement joins TRBV4-1 to TRBJ2-7, with 9 bases fitting TRBD1. The germline V gene encodes CDR1 MGHRA and CDR2 YSYEKL. After removal of 1 base from V and 5 bases from J, the junction contained 6 bases not matched to a gene. The CDR3 has 15 amino acids. The chain's CDR3 is CASSQGQGGFDEQYF. Written as DNA, the CDR3 is TGCGCCAGCAGCCAAGGACAGGGGGGTTTCGACGAGCAGTACTTC.

This clonotype was seen ten or more times. The chain is built from TRBV7-9 and TRBJ2-7; 9 bases agree with TRBD1. Germline V CDR1 and CDR2: SEHNR, FQNEAQ (reference sequence). The CDR3 has 14 amino acids. Germline trimming cut 5 bases from V and 4 bases from J; bases unmatched to any gene: 6. The CDR3 here is CASSQSTGGYEQYF. CDR3 sequence (DNA): TGTGCCAGCAGCCAATCGACAGGGGGGTACGAGCAGTACTTC.

Concerning this clonotype: One base away lies a much larger clone, so this may be a sequencing read error. J is TRBJ2-2 and V is TRBV15; possible D gene TRBD1, 5 bases. The V and J ends lost 3 bases and 7 bases respectively, with 21 bases between them. CDR1 is LNHNV, CDR2 YYDKDF, per germline (reference sequence). The CDR3 runs 17 residues. This CDR3 is CATSRAPGAGQFGELFF. In DNA, the CDR3 is TGTGCCACCAGCAGGGCCCCTGGGGCAGGGCAATTCGGGGAGCTGTTTTTT.

To note about this clonotype: A read error is possible here, since a much larger clone lies one base away. CDR3 nucleotides: TGCGCCAGCAGCCAAGCCGGGACAGTATGTCAGCCCCAGCATTTT. As protein: CASSQAGTVCQPQHF. V is TRBV4-1 and J is TRBJ1-5; 7 bases are shared with TRBD1. V dropped 1 base and J dropped 6; count of bases not matched to a gene: 6. CDR1 is MGHRA, CDR2 YSYEKL, per germline. This CDR3 region has 15 residues.

Of note for this clonotype: The junction departs from the called germline gene at one end, perhaps through a read error. The rearrangement links TRBV6-6 to TRBJ2-1; D gene uncertain. CDR3 size: 13 residues. The V gene's germline CDR1 is MNHNY and CDR2 SVGAGI (reference sequence). The CDR3 nucleotides read TGTGCCAGCGGTTATGTTGGGTACAATGAGCAGTTCTTC. Translation gives CASGYVGYNEQFF.

This clonotype was counted ten times or more. J is TRBJ2-2 and V is TRBV2; no clear D gene. Germline CDR1 and CDR2: SNHLY and FYNNEI. Trimming cost V 7 bases and J 6 bases, with 15 bases left between them. The CDR3 is 14 amino acids. CDR3 amino acids: CASTPSRPAGELFF. The CDR3 nucleotides read TGTGCCAGCACTCCGTCTAGGCCCGCCGGGGAGCTGTTTTTT.

This clonotype was recorded at least ten times. The chain links TRBV5-6 to TRBJ1-5; tentative D call: TRBD1 (6 bases). This CDR3 is 18 amino acids long. Looked up from germline, CDR1 is SGHDT and CDR2 is YYEEEE. Trimming pared 0 bases from V and 0 bases from J, leaving 16 bases between. The CDR3 here is CASSLAGDRGYSNQPQHF. The DNA for the CDR3 is TGTGCCAGCAGCTTGGCAGGGGATCGAGGATATAGCAATCAGCCCCAGCATTTT.

V gene TRBV29-1 combines with J gene TRBJ1-5; 8 bases are shared with TRBD1. The germline V gene has CDR1 SQVTM and CDR2 ANQGSEA. The CDR3 extends over 12 amino acids. The V segment lost 8 bases and the J segment 7 bases; nucleotides outside the gene matches: 7. CDR3 in amino acids: CSPDRVGQPQHF. DNA for the CDR3: TGCAGCCCGGACAGGGTTGGCCAGCCCCAGCATTTT. Supplemented by reference TRBV29-1 and TRBJ1-5, the full variable domain reads SAVISQKPSRDICQRGTSLTIQCQVDSQVTMMFWYRQQPGQSLTLIATANQGSEATYESGFVIDKFPISRPNLTFSTLTVSNMSPEDSSIYLCSPDRVGQPQHFGDGTRLSIL.